This T cell receptor (beta chain) was sequenced in a study of vaccination and CD4 T cells after COVID-19 (dated 2022 in TCRdb). Study-level background: Convalescent patients had a positive SARS-CoV-2 result on nasal swab PCR, and of these patients, under ten had mild disease and one had severe disease. The cultures were stimulated with overlapping spike peptide pools from SARS-CoV-2 and from the common cold coronaviruses HCoV-NL63, HCoV-OC43 and HCoV-229E. Post-vaccine blood samples were collected a median of about 11 weeks after the second vaccine dose, ranging from about 13 to 241 days. Post-COVID blood samples from convalescent patients were collected a median of 101 days after diagnosis, with a range of about 35 to 161 days. Participants received two doses of either the Pfizer-BioNTech BNT162b2 vaccine (n=8) or the Moderna mRNA-1273 vaccine (n=2). The convalescent cohort comprised six males and four females, including two Hispanic individuals, seven Caucasians, two Asians and one multiracial person. Control cultures used a CEFX viral epitope pool as positive control, an HIV-1 Nef peptide pool as negative control, or no peptide. The spike-specific CD4+ TCR repertoire was compared before and after mRNA vaccination in approximately ten COVID-19 convalescent patients and a few infection-naive healthy vaccine recipients.

The library was made by PCR. At the Johns Hopkins FTIC core, DNA from the cultured CD4+ T cells underwent TCR sequencing with the Oncomine TCR Beta short-read assay. Genomic DNA was extracted from the cultured CD4+ T cells with the QIAamp micro DNA kit. The Oncomine TCR Beta libraries from cultured CD4+ T cells were pooled using unique dual indexes and then sequenced on an Illumina iSeq 100. As for how the authors treated the data: Non-productive sequences were filtered out, and CDR3s that did not start with C, did not end with F or W, or were shorter than 7 amino acids were discarded. Antigen-specific clonotypes were identified using the MANAFEST web application through comparison of peptide-stimulated wells with reference and other culture wells. An FDR below 0.05, an odds ratio above 5, and a productive frequency above 0.1% in at least two of three replicate wells were required for clones to be considered positive. Cross-reactive clonotypes were defined as significantly expanded in both SARS-CoV-2 spike wells and at least one common cold coronavirus spike condition. Levenshtein distances (stringdist) and unrooted phylogenetic trees (ape) in R version 3.6.1 were used to assess CDR3 homology. The public reads were reprocessed in TCRdb via fastp at Q25 and MiXCR, keeping in-frame beta chains. All rows with the same CDR3 protein become a single entry with the most common DNA and genes. TCRdb's processing, not the authors', yielded these V and J calls. The sample records about 14,000 distinct CDR3 sequences, roughly 57% of which are singletons. The top ten hold about 7.8% of the sample.

Overall study outcomes, separate from this receptor: Nearly all vaccine-specific clones in convalescent patients (304 of 307) were mono-reactive for SARS-CoV-2 spike rather than cross-reactive with common cold coronaviruses. Only a relatively small number of convalescent patients were included in the study, and early timepoints following natural infection were not analyzed. In convalescent patients, a median about 84% of post-vaccine SARS-CoV-2-reactive clones were detected only after vaccination, and vaccine-specific priming was suggested by this finding. An increase in the median number of SARS-CoV-2-reactive clonotypes from 20 to 25 after infection to a few dozen after vaccination was observed, but the change was not found to be significant.

This specimen's treatment or condition label, per the study, means: approximately 11-day PBMC culture with coronavirus spike peptide pools or control peptides (ViraFEST assay). The ViraFEST assay was used in the study, in which antigen-specific T cells were expanded with peptide pools and expanded clonotypes were subsequently identified by TCR sequencing. The positive SARS-CoV-2 PCR tests of the convalescent patients were dated from March to December 2020, before the Alpha, Beta and Delta variants emerged in the United States. Each well held about 2 million PBMCs cultured in IMDM containing roughly 5% human AB serum and around 10 IU/ml IL-2, with 10 ug/ml peptide pools added. Half of the culture medium was replaced with fresh IL-2-containing medium on days 3 and 7. Once the cells had been in culture for around nine days, the EasySep CD4+ T cell isolation kit was used to isolate CD4+ T cells by negative selection. Ficoll-Paque Plus gradient centrifugation was used to isolate PBMCs from whole blood, and the isolated PBMCs were then either used fresh or cryopreserved at -140C. Triplicate wells were generally used for each culture condition.

Concerning this clonotype: It has no known antigen specificity. It has no much larger one-base neighbor in the sample; base qualities were not kept.

The CDR3, cysteine through phenylalanine, is 14 amino acids long. Only the CDR3 region is kept as DNA, spanning 42 bases read in frame from base 1. V loses 7 bases, J loses 7 bases, and the germline ends lie 19 bases apart. The germline V gene sets CDR1 to MGHDK and CDR2 to SYGVNS. The TCR was taken from a human donor who had recovered from COVID-19. Input material: CD4+ T cells from blood, cultured in vitro. The rearrangement joined TRBV25-1 to TRBJ1-1; a tentative D call is TRBD1 (5 bases match). The bases are TGTGCCAGCAAAGACCCAGGGAAGACAGATGAAGCTTTCTTT. This translates into CASKDPGKTDEAFF.